In its sample, the clone carrying this TCR beta chain was seen a few times. CDR1 and CDR2 from the germline V gene are LNHDA and SQIVND (reference sequence). This CDR3 is built from 17 residues. The V segment lost 5 bases and the J segment 4 bases; nucleotides outside the gene matches: 10. The sample belongs to a study of blood T cell repertoires in COVID-19. Study-wide background: Some COVID-19 samples were acute and others convalescent; all came from the United States, Italy and Spain.

Libraries were prepared by immunoSEQ multiplex PCR; TCRdb keeps only in-frame clonotypes and omits some of them. The sample lists roughly 60,000 clones, approximately 80% occurring once. This rearrangement joins TRBV19 to TRBJ2-7, with 14 bases matching TRBD2. This receptor was taken from a man aged 25-45 years with COVID-19, enrolled during active disease. The sample consisted of peripheral blood. The CDR3 nucleotides read TGTGCCAGTAGTCCAAGACTAGCGGGAGGGCCGGGATACGAGCAGTACTTC. As protein: CASSPRLAGGPGYEQYF.